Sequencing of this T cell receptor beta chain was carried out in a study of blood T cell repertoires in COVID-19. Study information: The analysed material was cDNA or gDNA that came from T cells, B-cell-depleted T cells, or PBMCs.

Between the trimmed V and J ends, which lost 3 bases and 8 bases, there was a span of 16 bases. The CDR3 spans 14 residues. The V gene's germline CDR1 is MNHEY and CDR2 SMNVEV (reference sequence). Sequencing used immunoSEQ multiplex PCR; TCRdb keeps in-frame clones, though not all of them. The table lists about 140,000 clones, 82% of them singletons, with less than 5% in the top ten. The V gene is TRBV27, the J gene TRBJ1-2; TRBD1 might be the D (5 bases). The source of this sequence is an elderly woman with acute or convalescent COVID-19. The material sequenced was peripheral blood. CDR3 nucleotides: TGTGCCAGCAGTTTTGGGGGAGGGAGTTCCGGCTACACCTTC. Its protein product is CASSFGGGSSGYTF.